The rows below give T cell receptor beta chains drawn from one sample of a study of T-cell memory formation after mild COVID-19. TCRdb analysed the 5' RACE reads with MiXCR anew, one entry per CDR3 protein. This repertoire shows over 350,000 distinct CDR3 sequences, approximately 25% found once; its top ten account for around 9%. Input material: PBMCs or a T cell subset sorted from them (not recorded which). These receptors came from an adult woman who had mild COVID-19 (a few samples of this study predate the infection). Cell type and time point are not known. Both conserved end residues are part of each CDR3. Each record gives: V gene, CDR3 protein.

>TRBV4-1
CASSQEGPGETQYF
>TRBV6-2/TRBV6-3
CASSDPGVGSYNEQFF
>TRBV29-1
CSVEEGGMGTEAFF
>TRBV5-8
CASSFPGLADTDTQYF
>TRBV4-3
CASSQGRDRTNTQYF
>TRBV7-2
CASSQASGMKETQYF
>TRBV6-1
CASSEAGGQPNTEAFF
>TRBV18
CASSPPSGNPLTDTQYF
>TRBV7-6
CASSLGAGTTSPLHF
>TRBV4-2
CASSQQDRGNEKLFF
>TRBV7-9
CASKLGRSNEKLFF
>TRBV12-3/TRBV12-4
CASSLWDRVNSPLHF
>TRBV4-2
CASSQVDRGRGYGYTF
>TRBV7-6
CASRHSGRGYQETQYF
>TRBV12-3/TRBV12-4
CASSPGLSGEQFF
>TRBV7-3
CASYPSEDEQYF
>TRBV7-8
CASTDRFGWELFF
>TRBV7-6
CASSLNTDYEQYF
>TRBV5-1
CASSPEGRGFGTDTQYF
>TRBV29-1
CSVETIEQVSGNTIYF
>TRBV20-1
CSALRQPGDQPQHF
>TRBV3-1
CASSPRDGYFGEQYF
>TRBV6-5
CASSPADTAAPLAKNIQYF
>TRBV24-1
CATSDSGLMGSNEQFF
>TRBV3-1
CASSQDREGLAGAYEQFF
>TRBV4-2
CASSLWDELSYGYTF
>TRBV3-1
CASSPWTSGAPAYNEQFF
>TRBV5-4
CASTHLRDSANTGELFF
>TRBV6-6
CASSYPMTASYGYTF